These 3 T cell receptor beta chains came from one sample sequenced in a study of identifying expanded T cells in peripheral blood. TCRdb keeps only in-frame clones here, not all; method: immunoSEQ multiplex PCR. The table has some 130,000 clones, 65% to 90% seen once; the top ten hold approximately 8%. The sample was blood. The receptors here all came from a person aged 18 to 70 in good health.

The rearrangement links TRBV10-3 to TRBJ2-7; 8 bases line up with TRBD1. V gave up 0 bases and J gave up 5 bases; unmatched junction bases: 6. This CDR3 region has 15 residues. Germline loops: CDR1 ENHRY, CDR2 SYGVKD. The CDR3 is CAISESRDRSHEQYF. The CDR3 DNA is TGTGCCATCAGTGAGTCCCGGGACAGGTCCCACGAGCAGTACTTC.

The DNA for the CDR3 is TGTGCCAGCAGCAAGCAGGAGGACAGGGGATACGAGCAGTACTTC. Its protein product is CASSKQEDRGYEQYF. The chain recombines TRBV21-1 with TRBJ2-7; the listed D gene, TRBD1, was not tested against the DNA. TRBV21-1 is described as a pseudogene. The CDR3 consists of 15 residues.

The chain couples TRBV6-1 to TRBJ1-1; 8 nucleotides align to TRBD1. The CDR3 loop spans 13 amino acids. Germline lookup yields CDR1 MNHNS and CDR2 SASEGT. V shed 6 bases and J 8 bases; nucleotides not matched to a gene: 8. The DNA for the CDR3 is TGTGCCAGCAGGGCAGGGGGCGCCTTGGAAGCTTTCTTT. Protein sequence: CASRAGGALEAFF.